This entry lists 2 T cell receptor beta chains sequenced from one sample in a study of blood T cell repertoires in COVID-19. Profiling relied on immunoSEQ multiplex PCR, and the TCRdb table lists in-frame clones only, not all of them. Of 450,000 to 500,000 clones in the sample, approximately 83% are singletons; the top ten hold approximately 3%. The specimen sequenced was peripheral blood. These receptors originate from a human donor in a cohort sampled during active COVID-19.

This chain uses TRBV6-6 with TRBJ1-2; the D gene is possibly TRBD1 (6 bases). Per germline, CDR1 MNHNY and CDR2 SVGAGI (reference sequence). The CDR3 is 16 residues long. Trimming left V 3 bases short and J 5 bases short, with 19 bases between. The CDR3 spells CASSYDVQGFRYGYTF. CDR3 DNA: TGTGCCAGCAGTTATGATGTTCAGGGGTTTCGGTATGGCTACACCTTC.

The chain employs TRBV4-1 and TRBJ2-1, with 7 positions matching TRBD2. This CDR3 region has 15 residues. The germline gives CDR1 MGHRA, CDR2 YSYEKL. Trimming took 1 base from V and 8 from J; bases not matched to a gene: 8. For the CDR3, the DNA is TGCGCCAGCAGCCAAGGGTGGGAGGGGTGGCATGAGCAGTTCTTC. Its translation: CASSQGWEGWHEQFF.